Each of the 8 T cell receptor beta chains below was sequenced from the same sample in a study of shared clonotypes between healthy human individuals. Selected positively for CCR7 and CD45RO-negative, naive CD8 cells excluded terminally differentiated effector memory CD45RA+ cells. The data were produced by immunoSEQ multiplex PCR, yet TCRdb's version contains in-frame clones alone and is incomplete. The data show approximately 590,000 clones, roughly 96% seen once. The specimen sequenced was naive CD8+ T cells sorted from blood. The source of these receptors is a woman aged 30 to 39 in good health.

As to this clone: The same CDR3 can be traced to other DNA sequences in this sample. V usage is TRBV29-1 and J usage is TRBJ2-7, with D tentatively TRBD2 (5 bases). The ends were cut back, 5 bases at V and 0 bases at J, with 11 bases in the middle. Germline V gives CDR1 SQVTM, CDR2 ANQGSEA. This CDR3 region has 13 residues. The CDR3 loop reads CSVLSGSSYEQYF. The CDR3 nucleotides are TGCAGCGTTCTAAGCGGTAGCTCCTACGAGCAGTACTTC.

CDR3 sequence (DNA): TGTGCCAGCAGAAGACAGGACGCCTACGAGCAGTACTTC. Translation gives CASRRQDAYEQYF. V is TRBV5-6 and J is TRBJ2-7; TRBD1 is a possible D gene (6 bases). CDR3 length equals 13 residues. Germline CDR1 and CDR2: SGHDT and YYEEEE. Deletions cut 5 bases from V and 2 bases from J, with 11 bases between.

The chain couples TRBV2 to TRBJ2-7, with D maybe TRBD2 (5 bases). CDR1 is SNHLY, CDR2 FYNNEI, per germline. Trimming took 1 base from V and 0 from J, leaving 13 bases between them. The CDR3 totals 16 residues. CDR3 sequence: CASSEVISGGSYEQYF. The CDR3, as DNA: TGTGCCAGCAGTGAAGTAATAAGCGGAGGCTCCTACGAGCAGTACTTC.

V is TRBV4-1 and J is TRBJ2-3; D call uncertain. The CDR3 spans 15 residues. Germline loops: CDR1 MGHRA, CDR2 YSYEKL. Trimming took 3 bases from V and 5 from J, leaving 15 bases between them. The CDR3 nucleotides are TGCGCCAGCAGCCACCCGGGCCCCTGGAGAGATACGCAGTATTTT. Its protein product is CASSHPGPWRDTQYF.

The chain combines TRBV6-1 with TRBJ1-5; D not resolved. The CDR3 contains 17 residues. Trimming removed 3 bases at V and 3 bases at J, with 18 bases between. CDR1 and CDR2 (germline): MNHNS, SASEGT. CDR3 DNA: TGTGCCAGCAGTGATGGATGGCTAGGGAGTGTCAATCAGCCCCAGCATTTT. Translating gives CASSDGWLGSVNQPQHF.

The chain recombines TRBV6-1 with TRBJ2-5; D perhaps matches TRBD1 (7 bases). The CDR3 extends over 13 amino acids. Germline lookup yields CDR1 MNHNS and CDR2 SASEGT. V lost 7 bases, J lost 5 bases, and 14 bases lay in between. This CDR3 reads CASTGRGRETQYF. Written as DNA, the CDR3 is TGTGCCAGCACGGGCAGGGGGAGGGAGACCCAGTACTTC.

The J gene is TRBJ1-4, the V gene TRBV27, with D unresolved. Germline CDR1 reads MNHEY; CDR2 reads SMNVEV (reference sequence). The CDR3 length is 13 residues. Trimming removed 4 bases at V and 5 bases at J, with 8 bases between. This CDR3 reads CASSSRYNEKLFF. In DNA, the CDR3 is TGTGCCAGCAGTTCCAGGTACAATGAAAAACTGTTTTTT.

The V gene is TRBV7-9, the J gene TRBJ2-7; D perhaps matches TRBD1 (6 bases). With 5 bases removed from V and 4 bases from J, the gap between germline ends came to 15 bases. Germline V gene data show CDR1 as SEHNR and CDR2 as FQNEAQ (reference sequence). The CDR3 covers 14 residues. The CDR3 nucleotides are TGTGCCAGCAGCCTAGAAAGGACAGCTTACGAGCAGTACTTC. It specifies CASSLERTAYEQYF. Complete variable domain (other parts from reference TRBV7-9 and TRBJ2-7): DTGVSQNPRHKITKRGQNVTFRCDPISEHNRLYWYRQTLGQGPEFLTYFQNEAQLEKSRLLSDRFSAERPKGSFSTLEIQRTEQGDSAMYLCASSLERTAYEQYFGPGTRLTVT.